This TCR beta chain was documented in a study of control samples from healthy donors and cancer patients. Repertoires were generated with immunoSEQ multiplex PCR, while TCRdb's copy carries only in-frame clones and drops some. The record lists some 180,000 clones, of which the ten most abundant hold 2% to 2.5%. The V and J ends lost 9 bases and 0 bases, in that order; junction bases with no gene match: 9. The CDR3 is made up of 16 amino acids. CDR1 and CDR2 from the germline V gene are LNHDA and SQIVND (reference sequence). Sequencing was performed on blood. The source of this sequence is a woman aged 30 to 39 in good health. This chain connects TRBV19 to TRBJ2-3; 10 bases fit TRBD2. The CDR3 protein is CARGTSVNSSTDTQYF. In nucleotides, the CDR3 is TGTGCCAGAGGGACTAGCGTGAACTCTAGCACAGATACGCAGTATTTT.